This T cell receptor beta chain was identified during a study of technical replicates of blood from several donors. V dropped 5 bases and J dropped 3; count of bases not matched to a gene: 7. In germline, CDR1 is MDHEN, CDR2 SYDVKM. This CDR3 spans 15 amino acids. Profiled with immunoSEQ multiplex PCR; TCRdb holds only in-frame clones, not every one. The sample consists of under 85,000 clones, 85% to 95% of them appearing once. The source of this sequence is a human donor in good health. The source material was T cells isolated from PBMCs. The chain combines TRBV28 with TRBJ1-3, with 7 bases lining up with TRBD1. The CDR3 DNA reads TGTGCCAGCAGTAAGGAAGGGGGCGATGGAAACACCATATATTTT. Translation: CASSKEGGDGNTIYF.